This TCR beta chain was recovered during a study of cytomegalovirus exposure and HLA in healthy donors. In the study overall: The 120 or so validation repertoires and the roughly 670 first-cohort repertoires shared a platform, a later analysis reported.

Findings and limits, study-wide: In the approximately 120 validation repertoires, a later analysis found that first-cohort TCR clusters tended to co-occur.

CDR1 and CDR2 from the germline V gene are SEHNR and FQNEAQ (reference sequence). Unmatched junction bases numbered 9, after V lost 10 bases and J lost 6 bases. CDR3 length: 13 amino acids. Using immunoSEQ multiplex PCR, the repertoire was profiled, and TCRdb retains in-frame clones only, with some absent. The sample has some 150,000 clones, around nine tenths seen once; the top ten hold roughly 1.3%. Donors came from a validation cohort of over a hundred subjects, distinct from the first 666-subject cohort. As for this clone: Its antigen is undetermined.

The rearrangement links TRBV7-9 to TRBJ1-1, with 9 positions matching TRBD1. Sequencing was done on a sample of PBMCs. The source is a woman aged 25 to 45 in good health and CMV-seronegative. The CDR3 loop is CATSGTGWPEAFF. CDR3 sequence (DNA): TGTGCCACCTCCGGGACAGGGTGGCCTGAAGCTTTCTTT.